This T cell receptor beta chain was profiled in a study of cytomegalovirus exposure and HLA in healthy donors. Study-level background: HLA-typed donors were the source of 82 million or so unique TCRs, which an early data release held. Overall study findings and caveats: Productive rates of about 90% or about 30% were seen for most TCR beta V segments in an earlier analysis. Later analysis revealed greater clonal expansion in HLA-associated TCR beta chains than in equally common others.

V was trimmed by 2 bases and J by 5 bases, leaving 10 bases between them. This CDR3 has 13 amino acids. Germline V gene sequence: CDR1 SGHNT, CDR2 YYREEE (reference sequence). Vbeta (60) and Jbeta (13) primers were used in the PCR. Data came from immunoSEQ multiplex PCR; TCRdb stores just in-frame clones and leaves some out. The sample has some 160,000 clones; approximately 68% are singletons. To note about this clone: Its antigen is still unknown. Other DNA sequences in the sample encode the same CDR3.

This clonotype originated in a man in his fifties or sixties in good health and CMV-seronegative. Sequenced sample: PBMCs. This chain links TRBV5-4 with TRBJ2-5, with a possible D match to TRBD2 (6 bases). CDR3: CASSLAGGETQYF. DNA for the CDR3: TGTGCCAGCAGCTTAGCGGGCGGGGAGACCCAGTACTTC.